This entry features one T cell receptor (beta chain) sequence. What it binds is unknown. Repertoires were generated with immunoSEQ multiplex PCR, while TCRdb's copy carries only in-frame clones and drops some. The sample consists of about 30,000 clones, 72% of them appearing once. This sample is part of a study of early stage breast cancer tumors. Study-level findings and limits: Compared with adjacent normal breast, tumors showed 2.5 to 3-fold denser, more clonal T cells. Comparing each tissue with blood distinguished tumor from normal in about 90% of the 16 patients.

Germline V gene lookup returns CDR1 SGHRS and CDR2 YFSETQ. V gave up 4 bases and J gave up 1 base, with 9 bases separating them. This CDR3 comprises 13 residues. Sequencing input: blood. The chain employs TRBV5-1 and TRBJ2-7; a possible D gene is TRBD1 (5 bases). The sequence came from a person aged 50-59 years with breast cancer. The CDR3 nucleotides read TGCGCCAGCAGCGGGCACAGGTCCTACGAGCAGTACTTC. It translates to CASSGHRSYEQYF.